The 30 T cell receptor beta chains presented below share a single source sample, sequenced in a study of blood T cell repertoires in COVID-19. Assay used: immunoSEQ multiplex PCR; TCRdb lists only in-frame clones, some missing. The sample has over 150,000 clones; approximately 84% are singletons. Sequencing was done on a sample of PBMCs or T cells enriched from blood (not recorded which). These receptors came from a woman aged 30 to 39 who had recovered from COVID-19.

The chain has TRBV5-8 and TRBJ2-3; maybe TRBD2 (5 bases). Germline V gene lookup returns CDR1 SGHTS and CDR2 YDEGEE. This CDR3 has 13 residues. V lost 1 base to trimming and J lost 6 bases, with 9 bases between them. This CDR3 is CASSLNLADTQYF. The CDR3 region has the DNA TGTGCCAGCAGCTTGAATTTAGCGGATACGCAGTATTTT.

This sequence joins TRBV14 and TRBJ2-7; D gene ambiguous. The CDR3 has 15 amino acids. Trimming removed 4 bases from V and 4 bases from J, with 17 bases in between. Germline V gives CDR1 SGHDN, CDR2 FVKESK. The CDR3 protein is CASSPGDPFLYEQYF. The CDR3 DNA is TGTGCCAGCAGCCCTGGAGACCCCTTCCTTTACGAGCAGTACTTC.

CDR3 loop: CASSINSPGASLNEQFF. The CDR3 DNA reads as TGTGCCAGCAGCATCAATTCACCGGGAGCGAGTCTCAATGAGCAGTTCTTC. V and J are TRBV7-3 and TRBJ2-1; perhaps TRBD2 as D (6 bases). This CDR3 is built from 17 residues. Trimming cost V 5 bases and J 6 bases, with 23 bases left between them. Germline values: CDR1 SGHTA, CDR2 FQGTGA.

This rearrangement joins TRBV9 to TRBJ2-1; D perhaps matches TRBD2 (7 bases). Looked up from germline, CDR1 is SGDLS and CDR2 is YYNGEE. CDR3 length: 15 residues. The V end was cut by 4 bases, the J end by 9 bases, with 20 bases between. The CDR3, as DNA: TGTGCCAGCAGCCCTCTAGCGGCCGAGGGGGGTGAGCAGTTCTTC. This sequence encodes CASSPLAAEGGEQFF.

The V and J genes are TRBV5-4 and TRBJ2-7; 8 bases match TRBD1. The V gene's germline CDR1 is SGHNT and CDR2 YYREEE (reference sequence). With 9 bases clipped from V and 3 bases from J, the junction kept 11 bases outside the gene matches. This CDR3 has 14 amino acids. DNA of the CDR3: TGTGCCACTGCCTGGGCAGGGGGCAGCTACGAGCAGTACTTC. This translates into CATAWAGGSYEQYF.

The J gene is TRBJ1-5, the V gene TRBV4-1; TRBD1 is a possible D gene (6 bases). Trimming removed 3 bases at V and 5 bases at J, with 17 bases between. The CDR3 runs to 16 residues. Germline-derived CDR1 and CDR2 are MGHRA and YSYEKL. The chain's CDR3 is CASSQDPTGLDQPQHF. In DNA, the CDR3 is TGCGCCAGCAGCCAGGACCCCACAGGGCTAGATCAGCCCCAGCATTTT.

The gene calls are TRBV7-2 and TRBJ2-5, with 7 nucleotides matching TRBD2. CDR3 length: 18 amino acids. Germline loops: CDR1 SGHTA, CDR2 FQGNSA. V lost 1 base and J lost 4; bases outside the gene matches: 15. CDR3 sequence: CASSLGAGGGVNGETQYF. CDR3 coding DNA: TGTGCCAGCAGCTTAGGGGCGGGCGGGGGTGTGAACGGAGAGACCCAGTACTTC.

CDR3: CASSPNRGGNYGYTF. DNA for the CDR3: TGTGCCAGCAGTCCCAACAGGGGGGGTAACTATGGCTACACCTTC. The chain has TRBV28 and TRBJ1-2; 8 bases line up with TRBD1. The CDR3 covers 15 residues. Germline V gives CDR1 MDHEN, CDR2 SYDVKM. The V gene end was trimmed by 5 bases and the J gene end by 1 base; junction bases not matched to a gene: 6.

This chain joins TRBV10-3 and TRBJ2-1; no firm D call. This CDR3 has 15 residues. V gave up 3 bases and J gave up 7 bases, with 16 bases separating them. CDR1 ENHRY and CDR2 SYGVKD come from the germline V gene. The CDR3 reads CAISDVGRNRNEQFF. In DNA form, the CDR3 reads TGTGCCATCAGTGATGTCGGCAGGAATAGAAATGAGCAGTTCTTC.

The chain recombines TRBV7-8 with TRBJ2-7, with 14 bases matching TRBD2. V lost 5 bases to trimming and J lost 7 bases; unmatched junction nucleotides: 7. This CDR3 region has 15 residues. Germline values: CDR1 SGHVS, CDR2 FQNEAQ. The CDR3 sequence is CASSPGTSGGREQYF. The CDR3 region has the DNA TGTGCCAGCAGCCCTGGGACTAGCGGGGGCCGGGAGCAGTACTTC.

The chain carries TRBV7-8 and TRBJ2-1, with TRBD2 matching 11 bases. Germline values: CDR1 SGHVS, CDR2 FQNEAQ. The ends lost 6 bases at V and 8 bases at J; junction bases unmatched: 9. The CDR3 contains 15 residues. DNA for the CDR3: TGTGCCAGCAGGAAGACTAGCGGGACCCGGGATGAGCAGTTCTTC. This gives the protein CASRKTSGTRDEQFF. The full variable domain, rest sourced from reference TRBV7-8 and TRBJ2-1, is GAGVSQSPRYKVAKRGQDVALRCDPISGHVSLFWYQQALGQGPEFLTYFQNEAQLDKSGLPSDRFFAERPEGSVSTLKIQRTQQEDSAVYLCASRKTSGTRDEQFFGPGTRLTVL.

V usage is TRBV11-2 and J usage is TRBJ2-7, with D possibly TRBD2 on 5 matching bases. The V and J ends lost 3 bases and 0 bases respectively, with 9 bases between them. Per the germline V gene, CDR1 is SGHAT and CDR2 is FQNNGV. The CDR3 totals 14 residues. CDR3 coding DNA: TGTGCCAGCAGCTTTTTGGGAGTCTCCTACGAGCAGTACTTC. Amino acid sequence: CASSFLGVSYEQYF.

This clone came up many times. This chain joins TRBV2 and TRBJ2-1; maybe TRBD2 (6 bases). Germline CDR1 is SNHLY and CDR2 is FYNNEI. V lost 7 bases and J lost 0, with 10 bases in between. This CDR3 is 14 amino acids long. The CDR3 protein is CASKDGSSYNEQFF. For the CDR3, the DNA is TGTGCCAGCAAAGACGGGAGCTCCTACAATGAGCAGTTCTTC.

The rearrangement uses TRBV19 and TRBJ1-1, with D possibly matching TRBD1 (6 bases). Germline CDR1 LNHDA, CDR2 SQIVND (reference sequence). V was clipped by 5 bases and J by 3 bases, with 10 bases between them. CDR3 length equals 13 residues. The CDR3 here is CASSANRDTEAFF. For the CDR3, the DNA is TGTGCCAGTAGTGCGAACAGGGACACTGAAGCTTTCTTT.

V gene TRBV18 combines with J gene TRBJ1-2, with TRBD1 as a possible D gene (6 bases). In germline, CDR1 is KGHSH, CDR2 LQKENI. The CDR3 loop spans 17 amino acids. The V gene lost 4 bases and the J gene lost 3 bases, with 21 bases spanning the gap. This CDR3 reads CASSQTTGIGQHYGYTF. DNA for the CDR3: TGTGCCAGCTCACAAACGACGGGAATAGGACAGCACTATGGCTACACCTTC.

The V call is TRBV7-3, the J call TRBJ2-1, with D uncertain. Trimming left V 2 bases short and J 1 base short, with 6 bases between. The CDR3 is made up of 14 amino acids. Per germline, CDR1 SGHTA and CDR2 FQGTGA. The CDR3 nucleotides read TGTGCCAGCAGCTTACTAAGTTCCTACAATGAGCAGTTCTTC. Residues: CASSLLSSYNEQFF.

In its sample, this clone was seen once. The chain joins TRBV14 to TRBJ1-1; 8 nucleotides agree with TRBD1. Trimming removed 2 bases from V and 0 bases from J; junction bases left unmatched: 2. Germline-derived CDR1 and CDR2 are SGHDN and FVKESK. The CDR3 has 15 amino acids. The CDR3 coding sequence is TGTGCCAGCAGCCAAAGGACAGGGATGAACACTGAAGCTTTCTTT. Protein sequence: CASSQRTGMNTEAFF.

The chain employs TRBV28 and TRBJ1-5; 10 bases are shared with TRBD1. This CDR3 region has 14 residues. The V gene's germline CDR1 is MDHEN and CDR2 SYDVKM. Unmatched junction bases numbered 4, after V lost 5 bases and J lost 6 bases. The CDR3 DNA is TGTGCCAGCAGTCTAGACAGGGGGCCTCAGCCCCAGCATTTT. Translated, it gives CASSLDRGPQPQHF.

CDR3 loop: CAITSGSGNTIYF. Here the CDR3 DNA reads TGTGCCATCACCAGCGGATCTGGAAACACCATATATTTT. The chain is built from TRBV10-3 and TRBJ1-3; D is ambiguous. The CDR3 consists of 13 residues. CDR1 is ENHRY, CDR2 SYGVKD, per germline. Trimming left V 7 bases short and J 1 base short, with 8 bases between.

Here the CDR3 reads CSVPLAGEQYF. CDR3 nucleotide sequence: TGCAGTGTACCGCTAGCGGGGGAGCAGTACTTC. The chain uses TRBV20-1 and TRBJ2-7; 9 positions match TRBD2. Looked up from germline, CDR1 is DFQATT and CDR2 is SNEGSKA (reference sequence). The J segment lost 7 bases and the V segment lost 7 bases, leaving 5 bases of the junction unmatched. The CDR3 sequence is 11 residues long.

This clone was observed a handful of times. The chain joins TRBV5-1 to TRBJ1-2, with 7 positions matching TRBD1. Germline CDR1 SGHRS, CDR2 YFSETQ. This CDR3 is 12 amino acids long. V shed 7 bases and J 3 bases; nucleotides not matched to a gene: 3. CDR3 coding DNA: TGCGCCAGCGGGGACAGATACTATGGCTACACCTTC. Amino acid sequence: CASGDRYYGYTF.

V and J are TRBV7-9 and TRBJ1-5; D unclear. Germline V CDR1 and CDR2: SEHNR, FQNEAQ (reference sequence). CDR3 length: 15 residues. V was cut by 5 bases and J by 0 bases, with 11 bases left in between. The CDR3 sequence is CASSPYGNSNQPQHF. CDR3 in DNA: TGTGCCAGCAGCCCGTACGGGAATAGCAATCAGCCCCAGCATTTT.

The J gene is TRBJ2-3, the V gene TRBV5-1; 11 nucleotides match TRBD2. Germline V CDR1 and CDR2: SGHRS, YFSETQ. Unmatched junction bases numbered 16, after V lost 4 bases and J lost 3 bases. The CDR3 runs 19 residues. The CDR3 sequence: CASSVPTSGRAPVTDTQYF. The CDR3 DNA follows: TGCGCCAGCAGCGTGCCCACTAGCGGGAGAGCCCCAGTTACAGATACGCAGTATTTT.

The gene calls are TRBV4-2 and TRBJ1-1, with D perhaps matching TRBD1 (6 bases). Germline lookup yields CDR1 LGHNA and CDR2 YNFKEQ. The V and J ends lost 0 bases and 6 bases respectively, with 17 bases between them. The CDR3 totals 16 residues. The CDR3 DNA follows: TGTGCCAGCAGCCAAGATCGGGAAGGGGGACGGGCTGAAGCTTTCTTT. This encodes CASSQDREGGRAEAFF.

The chain joins TRBV7-8 to TRBJ2-1; a possible D gene is TRBD2 (6 bases). The CDR3 has 14 residues. CDR1 is SGHVS, CDR2 FQNEAQ, per germline. Trimming took off 1 base at V and 8 bases at J, with 12 bases between the two ends. This chain's CDR3 is CASSLELGLDEQFF. DNA of the CDR3: TGTGCCAGCAGCTTAGAACTGGGACTGGATGAGCAGTTCTTC.

The rearrangement joins TRBV3-1 (or the pseudogene TRBV3-2) to TRBJ2-5; D remains unclear. This CDR3 has 14 amino acids. V was trimmed by 4 bases and J by 8 bases, leaving 17 bases between them. Germline V gene sequence: CDR1 LGHDT, CDR2 YNNKEL (reference sequence). The CDR3 reads CASSPFDISGTQYF. Written as DNA, the CDR3 is TGTGCCAGCAGCCCCTTCGATATATCGGGTACCCAGTACTTC.

This chain uses TRBV5-6 with TRBJ1-6; perhaps TRBD1 as D (6 bases). V shed 2 bases and J shed 8 bases, with 20 bases lying between them. Per the germline V gene, CDR1 is SGHDT and CDR2 is YYEEEE. The CDR3 is 17 residues long. CDR3 DNA sequence: TGTGCCAGCAGCTTCCAAGTTCGAGACAGGTACTATTCACCCCTCCACTTT. Translated, it gives CASSFQVRDRYYSPLHF.

This chain links TRBV7-9 with TRBJ2-1; 13 bases line up with TRBD2. Germline V CDR1 and CDR2: SEHNR, FQNEAQ (reference sequence). Trimming took 5 bases from V and 8 from J; bases not matched to a gene: 12. CDR3 length: 17 residues. CDR3 sequence reads: CASSRERGLAGVDEQFF. CDR3 coding DNA: TGTGCCAGCAGCCGGGAACGAGGACTAGCGGGAGTGGATGAGCAGTTCTTC.

V is TRBV28 and J is TRBJ2-7, with D tentatively TRBD1 (6 bases). Germline-derived CDR1 and CDR2 are MDHEN and SYDVKM. V was clipped by 3 bases and J by 2 bases, with 14 bases between them. The CDR3 totals 15 residues. The CDR3: CASSFSGVRTYEQYV. CDR3 nucleotide sequence: TGTGCCAGCAGTTTTTCAGGGGTGCGGACCTACGAGCAGTACGTC.

This rearrangement joins TRBV10-1 to TRBJ2-3; 9 bases match TRBD1. V was pared by 6 bases and J by 4 bases, with 8 bases of the junction left unmatched. The CDR3 has 15 amino acids. Germline lookup yields CDR1 WNHNN and CDR2 SYGVQD (reference sequence). The CDR3 bases are TGCGCCAGCAGCGAAGACAGGGGGGGAGCAGATACGCAGTATTTT. Encoded protein: CASSEDRGGADTQYF.